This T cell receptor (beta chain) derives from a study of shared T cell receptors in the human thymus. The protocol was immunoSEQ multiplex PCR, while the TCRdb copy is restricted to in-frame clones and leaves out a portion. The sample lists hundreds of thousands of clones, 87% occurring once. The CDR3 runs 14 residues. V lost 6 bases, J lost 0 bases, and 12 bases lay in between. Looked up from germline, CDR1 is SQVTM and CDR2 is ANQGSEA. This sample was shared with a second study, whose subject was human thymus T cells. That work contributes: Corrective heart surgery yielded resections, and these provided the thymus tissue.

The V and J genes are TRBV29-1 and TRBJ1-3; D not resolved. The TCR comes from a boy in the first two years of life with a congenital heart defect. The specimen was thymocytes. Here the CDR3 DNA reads TGCAGCGTGGAGGGCGGGAGCTCTGGAAACACCATATATTTT. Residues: CSVEGGSSGNTIYF.